The 26 T cell receptor beta chains below come from one sample, sequenced in a study of cytomegalovirus exposure and HLA in healthy donors (dated by TCRdb to 2016 to 2017). Libraries came from the immunoSEQ multiplex PCR assay. The multiplex PCR relied on a mix of 60 forward primers for TCR Vbeta segments and 13 reverse primers for TCR Jbeta segments. In its TCRdb copy, this immuneACCESS table keeps in-frame sequences only and misses some clones. Where compared with another copy, unresolved V genes explain less than half of these, and the others have no known cause. The sample table lists approximately 150,000 clones, around four fifths of them with a count of one. Roughly 1.3% of the sample is held by the ten biggest clonotypes. The sequenced material came from PBMCs. These receptors were taken from a man aged 25-40 years in good health and CMV-seronegative.

In its sample, this clone was seen once. J is TRBJ2-7 and V is TRBV30; TRBD1 matches 7 bases. Germline loops: CDR1 GTSNPN, CDR2 SVGIG (reference sequence). This CDR3 comprises 13 residues. The V and J ends lost 3 bases and 6 bases, in that order; junction bases with no gene match: 8. CDR3 residues: CAWSARDRGEQYF. The CDR3, as DNA: TGTGCCTGGAGCGCCCGGGACAGAGGCGAGCAGTACTTC.

CDR3 sequence reads: CASSSGGQGWGEQFF. The CDR3 bases are TGTGCCAGCAGCTCTGGGGGACAGGGCTGGGGGGAGCAGTTCTTC. This sequence joins TRBV5-4 and TRBJ2-1, with TRBD1 matching over 9 bases. Germline CDR1 and CDR2: SGHNT and YYREEE (reference sequence). The CDR3 is 15 amino acids. The V and J ends lost 3 bases and 10 bases, in that order; junction bases with no gene match: 11.

This chain links TRBV28 with TRBJ1-2; D is undetermined. Germline CDR1 reads MDHEN; CDR2 reads SYDVKM. V shed 10 bases and J shed 5 bases, with 20 bases lying between them. The CDR3 runs to 14 residues. Here the CDR3 DNA reads TGTGCCACCAAACCCCCCGCGGCGCCTTATGGCTACACCTTC. Its protein product is CATKPPAAPYGYTF.

This chain connects TRBV10-3 to TRBJ1-2; weak D call: TRBD1 (5 bases). Trimming removed 6 bases at V and 10 bases at J, with 15 bases between. The germline CDR1 and CDR2 sequences are ENHRY and SYGVKD. The CDR3 loop spans 12 amino acids. DNA of the CDR3: TGTGCCATCAGGTCGGACATAATCGACTACACCTTC. It yields the protein CAIRSDIIDYTF.

The sample holds a few counts of this clone. V usage is TRBV6-5 and J usage is TRBJ2-2; TRBD2 aligns across 10 bases. This CDR3 is 15 amino acids long. Trimming at V came to 5 bases and at J to 7 bases, leaving 7 bases not matched to a gene. Germline CDR1 reads MNHEY; CDR2 reads SVGAGI. CDR3 sequence: CASSALAGVDGELFF. In DNA, the CDR3 is TGTGCCAGCAGTGCTCTAGCGGGAGTTGACGGGGAGCTGTTTTTT.

This clone showed up just a few times. This chain links TRBV18 with TRBJ1-5; D might be TRBD1 (5 bases). Trimming took off 3 bases at V and 9 bases at J, with 15 bases between the two ends. Germline lookup yields CDR1 KGHSH and CDR2 LQKENI. The CDR3 contains 14 residues. The chain's CDR3 is CASSPGTFGGPQHF. In nucleotides, the CDR3 is TGTGCCAGCTCACCTGGGACTTTCGGGGGGCCCCAGCATTTT.

CDR3 protein: CASSLARGPNTEAFF. The CDR3 region has the DNA TGTGCCAGCAGCTTAGCCAGGGGCCCCAACACTGAAGCTTTCTTT. This sequence joins TRBV7-2 and TRBJ1-1, with a possible D match to TRBD1 (6 bases). With 0 bases removed from V and 2 bases from J, the gap between germline ends came to 10 bases. Germline V CDR1 and CDR2: SGHTA, FQGNSA. The CDR3 runs to 15 residues.

This chain links TRBV27 with TRBJ2-7; possibly TRBD2 for D (7 bases). The CDR3 is 13 amino acids. Germline V CDR1 and CDR2: MNHEY, SMNVEV (reference sequence). V gave up 2 bases and J gave up 6 bases, with 11 bases separating them. CDR3 nucleotide sequence: TGTGCCAGCAGTTTAGAGGGGGGGCTCGAGCAGTACTTC. Protein product: CASSLEGGLEQYF.

J is TRBJ2-2 and V is TRBV4-3; D is perhaps TRBD1 (5 bases). The CDR3 consists of 16 residues. Germline V gene lookup returns CDR1 LGHNA and CDR2 YSLEER. Between the trimmed V and J ends, which lost 3 bases and 6 bases, there was a span of 17 bases. The DNA for the CDR3 is TGCGCCAGCAGCCAGGTCAGGGTATTGGCGTCCGGGGAGCTGTTTTTT. This translates into CASSQVRVLASGELFF.

This clone occurred once. The rearrangement joins TRBV5-1 to TRBJ2-3; D might be TRBD1 (6 bases). Trimming pared 7 bases from V and 0 bases from J, leaving 15 bases between. This CDR3 comprises 15 residues. Germline V gene sequence: CDR1 SGHRS, CDR2 YFSETQ. CDR3 sequence: CASPRGRGSTDTQYF. CDR3 DNA: TGCGCCAGCCCTCGGGGCAGGGGTAGCACAGATACGCAGTATTTT.

The chain links TRBV14 to TRBJ2-5; 9 nucleotides align to TRBD1. The end of the DNA fits TRBJ2-7 better, so the J call may be wrong. Per the germline V gene, CDR1 is SGHDN and CDR2 is FVKESK. The CDR3 runs to 16 residues. CDR3 in DNA: TGTGCCAGCAGCCATGATCCGGGACAGGGCTCCTACGAGCAGTACTTC. It encodes CASSHDPGQGSYEQYF.

The chain employs TRBV4-3 and TRBJ2-7; TRBD1 matches 10 bases. The J segment lost 4 bases and the V segment lost 4 bases, leaving 4 bases of the junction unmatched. The germline V gene encodes CDR1 LGHNA and CDR2 YSLEER. This CDR3 spans 14 amino acids. CDR3 sequence reads: CASSPGQGGYEQYF. The CDR3, as DNA: TGCGCCAGCAGCCCAGGACAGGGGGGGTACGAGCAGTACTTC.

The chain is built from TRBV30 and TRBJ2-7; D might be TRBD2 (7 bases). CDR1 and CDR2 from the germline V gene are GTSNPN and SVGIG (reference sequence). The CDR3 runs to 14 residues. The V end lost 0 bases, the J end lost 6 bases, and 15 bases lay between the germline ends. The chain's CDR3 is CAWSVPGRGVEQYF. The DNA of the CDR3 is TGTGCCTGGAGTGTACCTGGGAGGGGGGTCGAGCAGTACTTC.

The chain carries TRBV7-3 and TRBJ2-2, with 7 bases matching TRBD1. Looked up from germline, CDR1 is SGHTA and CDR2 is FQGTGA. This CDR3 is built from 14 residues. Trimming took 6 bases from V and 2 from J; bases not matched to a gene: 3. The CDR3 nucleotides are TGTGCCAGCAGGGGACAGACCAACACCGGGGAGCTGTTTTTT. It yields the protein CASRGQTNTGELFF.

The table lists this clone with a few counts. The rearrangement joins TRBV10-3 to TRBJ2-7, with D perhaps TRBD1 (5 bases). The CDR3 sequence is 14 residues long. Per the germline V gene, CDR1 is ENHRY and CDR2 is SYGVKD. The ends were cut back, 3 bases at V and 3 bases at J, with 12 bases in the middle. The CDR3 DNA is TGTGCCATCAGTGAATCACAGGAGAACTACGAGCAGTACTTC. Amino acids: CAISESQENYEQYF.

The chain has TRBV6-5 and TRBJ2-1; D is possibly TRBD2 (6 bases). The CDR3 runs to 15 residues. Germline V CDR1 and CDR2: MNHEY, SVGAGI. Trimming pared 2 bases from V and 0 bases from J, leaving 8 bases between. In DNA form, the CDR3 reads TGTGCCAGCAGTTACGGGGGGAGCTCCTACAATGAGCAGTTCTTC. This translates into CASSYGGSSYNEQFF.

The chain couples TRBV10-3 to TRBJ2-1, with 11 nucleotides matching TRBD2. The CDR3 runs 17 residues. Germline V gene lookup returns CDR1 ENHRY and CDR2 SYGVKD. J gave up 1 base and V 4 bases, and 6 bases lay outside the gene matches. CDR3 bases: TGTGCCATCAGTGGAATATCTAGCGGGGGGTCCTACAATGAGCAGTTCTTC. Translated: CAISGISSGGSYNEQFF.

V gene TRBV18 combines with J gene TRBJ2-5; possible D gene TRBD1, 5 bases. V gave up 2 bases and J gave up 6 bases, with 19 bases separating them. CDR1 and CDR2 (germline): KGHSH, LQKENI. The CDR3 runs to 16 residues. The DNA for the CDR3 is TGTGCCAGCTCACCAACTGGACACGAGCTGATAAAGACCCAGTACTTC. Its translation is CASSPTGHELIKTQYF.

In its sample, this clone was seen a few times. CDR3 sequence: CASSVGTGRSSYEQYF. The CDR3 DNA reads as TGTGCCAGCAGCGTAGGGACAGGGCGGAGCTCCTACGAGCAGTACTTC. This chain connects TRBV9 to TRBJ2-7, with TRBD1 matching over 8 bases. Germline V lookup: CDR1 SGDLS, CDR2 YYNGEE. This CDR3 spans 16 amino acids. V shed 0 bases, J shed 0 bases, and the junction held 5 bases outside the gene matches.

This chain links TRBV30 with TRBJ1-1; no definite D call. Trimming took 2 bases from V and 3 from J, leaving 13 bases between them. Germline V gives CDR1 GTSNPN, CDR2 SVGIG (reference sequence). The CDR3 consists of 14 residues. This CDR3 reads CAWSLLAEYTEAFF. The CDR3 region has the DNA TGTGCCTGGAGTCTATTAGCCGAGTACACTGAAGCTTTCTTT.

The rearrangement links TRBV5-1 to TRBJ2-3, with a possible D match to TRBD1 (6 bases). From germline, CDR1 is SGHRS and CDR2 YFSETQ. Trimming removed 0 bases at V and 4 bases at J, with 9 bases between. This CDR3 contains 14 residues. CDR3 nucleotides: TGCGCCAGCAGCTTGGAACAGGGATCAGATACGCAGTATTTT. Amino acid sequence: CASSLEQGSDTQYF.

This chain joins TRBV6-1 and TRBJ2-4; 7 bases fit TRBD2. CDR1 and CDR2 from the germline V gene are MNHNS and SASEGT. The CDR3 has 15 amino acids. Trimming at V came to 8 bases and at J to 4 bases, leaving 11 bases not matched to a gene. The CDR3 DNA sequence: TGTGCCAGCTCGGGAGGAGATAGAAATAAAAACATTCAGTACTTC. Protein sequence: CASSGGDRNKNIQYF.

This clone was counted a single time. V is TRBV4-1 and J is TRBJ2-7; 9 bases are shared with TRBD2. CDR1 MGHRA and CDR2 YSYEKL come from the germline V gene. V trimming: 2 bases; J trimming: 3 bases; junction bases outside the gene matches: 5. This CDR3 spans 15 amino acids. The CDR3 sequence is CASSQTASGNYEQYF. CDR3 nucleotides: TGCGCCAGCAGCCAAACCGCTAGCGGGAACTACGAGCAGTACTTC.

This clone was found once. This chain joins TRBV18 and TRBJ2-1; D gene uncertain. Trimming shortened V by 4 bases and J by 8 bases, and 21 bases separated the two germline ends. The CDR3 covers 16 residues. Germline V gene sequence: CDR1 KGHSH, CDR2 LQKENI. Here the CDR3 reads CASSHSGGPKRYEQFF. The CDR3 DNA sequence: TGTGCCAGCTCACACTCCGGCGGCCCGAAAAGGTATGAGCAGTTCTTC. The entire variable domain, with the rest obtained from reference TRBV18 and TRBJ2-1, is as follows: NAGVMQNPRHLVRRRGQEARLRCSPMKGHSHVYWYRQLPEEGLKFMVYLQKENIIDESGMPKERFSAEFPKEGPSILRIQQVVRGDSAAYFCASSHSGGPKRYEQFFGPGTRLTVL.

This sequence joins TRBV19 and TRBJ1-1; 7 nucleotides agree with TRBD1. The CDR3 totals 13 residues. V was clipped by 7 bases and J by 2 bases; unmatched bases: 4. Germline CDR1 LNHDA, CDR2 SQIVND (reference sequence). In nucleotides, the CDR3 is TGTGCCAGTAACCACAGGGGTAACACTGAAGCTTTCTTT. Translating it yields CASNHRGNTEAFF. Looking up the rest from reference TRBV19 and TRBJ1-1 gives the full variable domain: DGGITQSPKYLFRKEGQNVTLSCEQNLNHDAMYWYRQDPGQGLRLIYYSQIVNDFQKGDIAEGYSVSREKKESFPLTVTSAQKNPTAFYLCASNHRGNTEAFFGQGTRLTVV.

This clone has just one count. This chain joins TRBV7-9 and TRBJ2-2; the match to TRBD2 covers 12 bases. The CDR3 contains 18 residues. V lost 2 bases and J lost 3; bases outside the gene matches: 7. CDR1 and CDR2 from the germline V gene are SEHNR and FQNEAQ (reference sequence). Written as DNA, the CDR3 is TGTGCCAGCAGCTTATCTCTAGCGGGAGGGCCCGACACCGGGGAGCTGTTTTTT. This gives the protein CASSLSLAGGPDTGELFF.